This is a list of T cell receptor beta chains from one sample in a study of T cell responses to AZD1222 COVID-19 vaccine. The repertoire was sequenced with immunoSEQ multiplex PCR; TCRdb's copy has only in-frame clones and lacks some. The table records 150,000 to 180,000 clones, roughly nine tenths of them present only once. Sequencing was performed on peripheral blood, taken on day 0 of AZD1222 vaccination. Receptors were obtained from an adult in good health. CDR3s include the opening cysteine and the closing phenylalanine or tryptophan. The D gene is left open where the match is weak. Clone size is stated in some rows and not others, as once, few, many or a class when expanded.

D gene: -
V gene: TRBV27
J gene: TRBJ1-2
clone size: -
CDR3 protein: CASSDVRTDLYGYTF
CDR3 DNA: TGTGCCAGCAGCGATGTCCGGACGGACCTCTATGGCTACACCTTC

D gene: TRBD1
V gene: TRBV4-1
J gene: TRBJ1-2
clone size: -
CDR3 protein: CASSQYGGNDRVLGGYTF
CDR3 DNA: TGCGCCAGCAGCCAATATGGCGGAAATGACAGGGTTTTGGGTGGCTACACCTTC

D gene: -
V gene: TRBV7-9
J gene: TRBJ1-1
clone size: -
CDR3 protein: CASNPEGNTEAFF
CDR3 DNA: TGTGCCAGCAACCCCGAGGGTAACACTGAAGCTTTCTTT

D gene: TRBD1
V gene: TRBV5-8
J gene: TRBJ1-1
clone size: -
CDR3 protein: CASSLARYRDRPNTEAFF
CDR3 DNA: TGTGCCAGCAGCTTGGCCCGCTACCGGGACAGACCGAACACTGAAGCTTTCTTT

D gene: TRBD2
V gene: TRBV5-1
J gene: TRBJ2-7
clone size: -
CDR3 protein: CASSLTSGSGYEQYF
CDR3 DNA: TGCGCCAGCAGCTTGACCAGCGGGAGTGGGTACGAGCAGTACTTC

D gene: -
V gene: TRBV27
J gene: TRBJ1-6
clone size: -
CDR3 protein: CASRGNSYNSPLHF
CDR3 DNA: TGTGCCAGCAGGGGAAACTCCTATAATTCACCCCTCCACTTT

D gene: -
V gene: TRBV3-1/TRBV3-2
J gene: TRBJ2-7
clone size: once
CDR3 protein: CASSQFPQGEQYF
CDR3 DNA: TGTGCCAGCAGCCAATTCCCCCAGGGCGAGCAGTACTTC

D gene: -
V gene: TRBV27
J gene: TRBJ2-1
clone size: -
CDR3 protein: CASSFLSYNEQFF
CDR3 DNA: TGTGCCAGCTCCTTCTTATCCTACAATGAGCAGTTCTTC

D gene: -
V gene: TRBV30
J gene: TRBJ1-2
clone size: -
CDR3 protein: CAWSFLGQSYGYTF
CDR3 DNA: TGTGCCTGGAGTTTCCTCGGACAGAGCTATGGCTACACCTTC

D gene: -
V gene: TRBV7-8
J gene: TRBJ1-2
clone size: -
CDR3 protein: CASSPRVVANYGYTF
CDR3 DNA: TGTGCCAGCAGTCCCCGAGTGGTAGCTAACTATGGCTACACCTTC

D gene: -
V gene: TRBV5-1
J gene: TRBJ1-2
clone size: -
CDR3 protein: CASSLDSKGVYGYTF
CDR3 DNA: TGCGCCAGCAGTTTAGACAGCAAAGGAGTATATGGCTACACCTTC

D gene: -
V gene: TRBV7-2
J gene: TRBJ1-2
clone size: -
CDR3 protein: CASSLQTANYGYTF
CDR3 DNA: TGTGCCAGCAGCCTACAGACAGCTAACTATGGCTACACCTTC

D gene: -
V gene: TRBV4-1
J gene: TRBJ1-2
clone size: -
CDR3 protein: CASSQSRGSVSYTF
CDR3 DNA: TGCGCCAGCAGCCAATCGAGGGGAAGTGTTAGCTACACCTTC

D gene: -
V gene: TRBV5-1
J gene: TRBJ1-2
clone size: -
CDR3 protein: CASSLGPSGRDYGYTF
CDR3 DNA: TGCGCCAGCAGCTTGGGCCCGTCGGGGCGGGACTATGGCTACACCTTC

D gene: -
V gene: TRBV5-1
J gene: TRBJ1-5
clone size: -
CDR3 protein: CASSLGEGYQPQHF
CDR3 DNA: TGCGCCAGCAGCTTGGGTGAAGGGTATCAGCCCCAGCATTTT

D gene: TRBD1
V gene: TRBV18
J gene: TRBJ1-1
clone size: once
CDR3 protein: CASSPRAGGENTEAFF
CDR3 DNA: TGTGCCAGCTCACCACGGGCAGGGGGTGAAAACACTGAAGCTTTCTTT

D gene: -
V gene: TRBV19
J gene: TRBJ1-5
clone size: -
CDR3 protein: CASSPTTSNQPQHF
CDR3 DNA: TGTGCCAGTAGTCCTACCACAAGCAATCAGCCCCAGCATTTT

D gene: TRBD1
V gene: TRBV29-1
J gene: TRBJ1-2
clone size: -
CDR3 protein: CSVEGVQGTNYGYTF
CDR3 DNA: TGCAGCGTTGAGGGGGTACAGGGGACGAACTATGGCTACACCTTC

D gene: TRBD1
V gene: TRBV6-1
J gene: TRBJ1-2
clone size: -
CDR3 protein: CASSEELGTAYTF
CDR3 DNA: TGTGCCAGCAGTGAAGAGTTAGGGACAGCCTACACCTTC

D gene: TRBD1
V gene: TRBV6-6
J gene: TRBJ1-1
clone size: -
CDR3 protein: CASAPTGGTEAFF
CDR3 DNA: TGTGCCAGCGCCCCAACAGGGGGGACTGAAGCTTTCTTT

D gene: -
V gene: TRBV4-3
J gene: TRBJ1-6
clone size: -
CDR3 protein: CASSQWSTNSPLHF
CDR3 DNA: TGCGCCAGCAGCCAGTGGTCCACAAATTCACCCCTCCACTTT

D gene: -
V gene: TRBV28
J gene: TRBJ1-3
clone size: -
CDR3 protein: CASREGYFSGNTIYF
CDR3 DNA: TGTGCCAGCAGAGAGGGTTATTTCTCTGGAAACACCATATATTTT

D gene: -
V gene: TRBV5-5
J gene: TRBJ2-3
clone size: -
CDR3 protein: CASSPPIGTDTQYF
CDR3 DNA: TGTGCCAGCAGCCCACCGATAGGAACAGATACGCAGTATTTT

D gene: -
V gene: TRBV14
J gene: TRBJ2-3
clone size: -
CDR3 protein: CASSVWTGPSTDTQYF
CDR3 DNA: TGTGCCAGCAGCGTATGGACTGGCCCCAGCACAGATACGCAGTATTTT

D gene: TRBD2
V gene: TRBV4-2
J gene: TRBJ2-3
clone size: -
CDR3 protein: CASSQGAGGSYSTDTQYF
CDR3 DNA: TGTGCCAGCAGCCAAGGCGCGGGAGGGTCCTATAGCACAGATACGCAGTATTTT

D gene: -
V gene: TRBV5-1
J gene: TRBJ2-7
clone size: -
CDR3 protein: CASSPTANYEQYF
CDR3 DNA: TGCGCCAGCAGCCCGACAGCGAATTACGAGCAGTACTTC

D gene: -
V gene: TRBV18
J gene: TRBJ1-4
clone size: -
CDR3 protein: CASSPGTGFDEKLFF
CDR3 DNA: TGTGCCAGCTCACCAGGGACGGGGTTTGATGAAAAACTGTTTTTT

D gene: TRBD2
V gene: TRBV7-8
J gene: TRBJ2-1
clone size: -
CDR3 protein: CASSQTSGGRNEQFF
CDR3 DNA: TGTGCCAGCAGCCAAACTAGCGGGGGTAGGAATGAGCAGTTCTTC

D gene: -
V gene: TRBV19
J gene: TRBJ1-3
clone size: -
CDR3 protein: CASSSDRKNTIYF
CDR3 DNA: TGTGCCAGTAGCTCCGATAGAAAAAACACCATATATTTT

D gene: TRBD1
V gene: TRBV5-1
J gene: TRBJ1-6
clone size: once
CDR3 protein: CASSLGQGANSPLHF
CDR3 DNA: TGCGCCAGCAGCTTGGGTCAGGGGGCTAATTCACCCCTCCACTTT

D gene: -
V gene: TRBV28
J gene: TRBJ1-2
clone size: -
CDR3 protein: CASSLQEAAGYGYTF
CDR3 DNA: TGTGCCAGCAGTTTACAAGAGGCGGCAGGCTATGGCTACACCTTC

D gene: -
V gene: TRBV14
J gene: TRBJ1-6
clone size: -
CDR3 protein: CASSSTGNNSPLHF
CDR3 DNA: TGTGCCAGCAGCTCTACCGGGAATAATTCACCCCTCCACTTT

D gene: -
V gene: TRBV7-3
J gene: TRBJ2-2
clone size: -
CDR3 protein: CASKTGTNTGELFF
CDR3 DNA: TGTGCCAGCAAAACTGGGACGAACACCGGGGAGCTGTTTTTT

D gene: -
V gene: TRBV29-1
J gene: TRBJ1-1
clone size: -
CDR3 protein: CSVEMGRGGMNTEAFF
CDR3 DNA: TGCAGCGTTGAAATGGGCAGGGGAGGTATGAACACTGAAGCTTTCTTT

D gene: -
V gene: TRBV14
J gene: TRBJ1-1
clone size: -
CDR3 protein: CASSPQVNTEAFF
CDR3 DNA: TGTGCCAGCAGCCCCCAGGTGAACACTGAAGCTTTCTTT

D gene: -
V gene: TRBV25-1
J gene: TRBJ1-2
clone size: -
CDR3 protein: CASSEYGRVDGYTF
CDR3 DNA: TGTGCCAGCAGTGAATATGGAAGGGTGGATGGCTACACCTTC

D gene: TRBD1
V gene: TRBV7-3
J gene: TRBJ1-1
clone size: -
CDR3 protein: CASSLQGQGAGNTEAFF
CDR3 DNA: TGTGCCAGCAGCTTACAGGGACAGGGGGCAGGGAACACTGAAGCTTTCTTT

D gene: -
V gene: TRBV6-5
J gene: TRBJ1-5
clone size: -
CDR3 protein: CASRSDRNSNQPQHF
CDR3 DNA: TGTGCCAGCAGATCCGACAGGAATAGCAATCAGCCCCAGCATTTT

D gene: TRBD1
V gene: TRBV28
J gene: TRBJ1-2
clone size: -
CDR3 protein: CASSELVGGFDGYTF
CDR3 DNA: TGTGCCAGCAGCGAGCTTGTAGGGGGCTTTGATGGCTACACCTTC

D gene: TRBD2
V gene: TRBV9
J gene: TRBJ2-7
clone size: -
CDR3 protein: CASSVTSGSPYEQYF
CDR3 DNA: TGTGCCAGCAGCGTCACTAGCGGGTCCCCCTACGAGCAGTACTTC

D gene: -
V gene: TRBV28
J gene: TRBJ1-4
clone size: few
CDR3 protein: CASSPLAHYSDVDEKLFF
CDR3 DNA: TGTGCCAGCAGCCCATTAGCCCACTACTCTGACGTGGACGAAAAACTGTTTTTT

D gene: TRBD1
V gene: TRBV20-1
J gene: TRBJ1-1
clone size: -
CDR3 protein: CKQDRGEKAFF
CDR3 DNA: TGCAAACAAGACAGGGGCGAAAAAGCTTTCTTT

D gene: -
V gene: TRBV5-1
J gene: TRBJ1-1
clone size: -
CDR3 protein: CASSLVQGMNTEAFF
CDR3 DNA: TGCGCCAGCAGCTTGGTACAGGGAATGAACACTGAAGCTTTCTTT

D gene: -
V gene: TRBV29-1
J gene: TRBJ2-1
clone size: -
CDR3 protein: CSAQTNEQFF
CDR3 DNA: TGCAGCGCCCAGACCAATGAGCAGTTCTTC

D gene: TRBD1
V gene: TRBV6-6
J gene: TRBJ1-2
clone size: -
CDR3 protein: CASSPTDRVSNYGYTF
CDR3 DNA: TGTGCCAGCAGCCCCACGGACAGGGTGTCCAACTATGGCTACACCTTC

D gene: -
V gene: TRBV3-1/TRBV3-2
J gene: TRBJ2-7
clone size: -
CDR3 protein: CASSQQAYEQYF
CDR3 DNA: TGTGCCAGCAGCCAACAGGCCTACGAGCAGTACTTC

D gene: -
V gene: TRBV7-9
J gene: TRBJ2-3
clone size: -
CDR3 protein: CASSFGRTDTQYF
CDR3 DNA: TGTGCCAGCAGCTTTGGCAGAACAGATACGCAGTATTTT

D gene: -
V gene: TRBV19
J gene: TRBJ2-2
clone size: -
CDR3 protein: CASSIEPGRARGNTGELFF
CDR3 DNA: TGTGCCAGTAGTATAGAGCCGGGTAGGGCCCGCGGGAACACCGGGGAGCTGTTTTTT